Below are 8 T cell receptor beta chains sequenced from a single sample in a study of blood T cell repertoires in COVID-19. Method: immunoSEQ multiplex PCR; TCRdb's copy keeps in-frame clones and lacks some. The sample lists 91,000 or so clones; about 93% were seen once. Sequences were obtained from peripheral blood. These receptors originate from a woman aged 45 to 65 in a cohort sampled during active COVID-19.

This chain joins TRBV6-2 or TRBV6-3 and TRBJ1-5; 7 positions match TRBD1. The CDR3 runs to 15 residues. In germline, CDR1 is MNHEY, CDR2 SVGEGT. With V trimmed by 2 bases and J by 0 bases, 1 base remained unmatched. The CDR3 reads CASSYTGDSNQPQHF. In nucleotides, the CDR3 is TGTGCCAGCAGTTACACAGGGGATAGCAATCAGCCCCAGCATTTT.

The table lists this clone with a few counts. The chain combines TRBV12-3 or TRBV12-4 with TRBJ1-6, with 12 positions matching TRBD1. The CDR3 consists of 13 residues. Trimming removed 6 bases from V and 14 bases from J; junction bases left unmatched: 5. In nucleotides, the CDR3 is TGTGCCAGCAGCGGGACAGGGGGCCCAACCCTCCACTTT. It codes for CASSGTGGPTLHF.

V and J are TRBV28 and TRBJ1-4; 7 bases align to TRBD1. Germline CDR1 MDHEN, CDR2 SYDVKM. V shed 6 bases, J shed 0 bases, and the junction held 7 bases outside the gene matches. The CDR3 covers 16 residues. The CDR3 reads CASRLPGQATNEKLFF. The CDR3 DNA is TGTGCCAGCAGACTACCCGGACAGGCAACTAATGAAAAACTGTTTTTT.

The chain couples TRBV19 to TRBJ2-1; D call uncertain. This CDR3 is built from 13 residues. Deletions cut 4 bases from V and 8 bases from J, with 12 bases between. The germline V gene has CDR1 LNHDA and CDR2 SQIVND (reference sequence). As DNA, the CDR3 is TGTGCCAGTAGTACTAGGATCCAATATGAGCAGTTCTTC. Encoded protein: CASSTRIQYEQFF.

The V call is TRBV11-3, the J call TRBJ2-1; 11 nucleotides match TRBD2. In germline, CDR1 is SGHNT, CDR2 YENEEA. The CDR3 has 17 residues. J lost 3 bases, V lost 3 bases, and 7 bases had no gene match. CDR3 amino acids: CASSFVRTSGFYNEQFF. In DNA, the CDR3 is TGTGCCAGCAGCTTTGTTAGGACTAGCGGGTTCTACAATGAGCAGTTCTTC.

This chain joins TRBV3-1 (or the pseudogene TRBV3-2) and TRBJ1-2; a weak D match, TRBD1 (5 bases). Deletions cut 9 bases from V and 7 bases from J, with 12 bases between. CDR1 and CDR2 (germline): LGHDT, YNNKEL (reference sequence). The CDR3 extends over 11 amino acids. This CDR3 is CASQGDGGYTF. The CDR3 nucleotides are TGTGCCAGTCAGGGTGATGGTGGCTACACCTTC.

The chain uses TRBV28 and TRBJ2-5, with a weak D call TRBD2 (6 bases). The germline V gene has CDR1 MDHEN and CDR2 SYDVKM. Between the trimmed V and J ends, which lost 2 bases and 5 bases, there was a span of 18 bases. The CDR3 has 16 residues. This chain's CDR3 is CASSLGINGRGETQYF. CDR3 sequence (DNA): TGTGCCAGCAGTTTAGGGATAAACGGGAGAGGGGAGACCCAGTACTTC.

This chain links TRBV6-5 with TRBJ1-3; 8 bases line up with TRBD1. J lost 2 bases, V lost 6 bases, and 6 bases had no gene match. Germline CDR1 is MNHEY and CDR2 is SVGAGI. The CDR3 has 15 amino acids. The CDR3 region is CASRRTGGTGNTIYF. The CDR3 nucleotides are TGTGCCAGCAGACGTACAGGGGGAACTGGAAACACCATATATTTT.